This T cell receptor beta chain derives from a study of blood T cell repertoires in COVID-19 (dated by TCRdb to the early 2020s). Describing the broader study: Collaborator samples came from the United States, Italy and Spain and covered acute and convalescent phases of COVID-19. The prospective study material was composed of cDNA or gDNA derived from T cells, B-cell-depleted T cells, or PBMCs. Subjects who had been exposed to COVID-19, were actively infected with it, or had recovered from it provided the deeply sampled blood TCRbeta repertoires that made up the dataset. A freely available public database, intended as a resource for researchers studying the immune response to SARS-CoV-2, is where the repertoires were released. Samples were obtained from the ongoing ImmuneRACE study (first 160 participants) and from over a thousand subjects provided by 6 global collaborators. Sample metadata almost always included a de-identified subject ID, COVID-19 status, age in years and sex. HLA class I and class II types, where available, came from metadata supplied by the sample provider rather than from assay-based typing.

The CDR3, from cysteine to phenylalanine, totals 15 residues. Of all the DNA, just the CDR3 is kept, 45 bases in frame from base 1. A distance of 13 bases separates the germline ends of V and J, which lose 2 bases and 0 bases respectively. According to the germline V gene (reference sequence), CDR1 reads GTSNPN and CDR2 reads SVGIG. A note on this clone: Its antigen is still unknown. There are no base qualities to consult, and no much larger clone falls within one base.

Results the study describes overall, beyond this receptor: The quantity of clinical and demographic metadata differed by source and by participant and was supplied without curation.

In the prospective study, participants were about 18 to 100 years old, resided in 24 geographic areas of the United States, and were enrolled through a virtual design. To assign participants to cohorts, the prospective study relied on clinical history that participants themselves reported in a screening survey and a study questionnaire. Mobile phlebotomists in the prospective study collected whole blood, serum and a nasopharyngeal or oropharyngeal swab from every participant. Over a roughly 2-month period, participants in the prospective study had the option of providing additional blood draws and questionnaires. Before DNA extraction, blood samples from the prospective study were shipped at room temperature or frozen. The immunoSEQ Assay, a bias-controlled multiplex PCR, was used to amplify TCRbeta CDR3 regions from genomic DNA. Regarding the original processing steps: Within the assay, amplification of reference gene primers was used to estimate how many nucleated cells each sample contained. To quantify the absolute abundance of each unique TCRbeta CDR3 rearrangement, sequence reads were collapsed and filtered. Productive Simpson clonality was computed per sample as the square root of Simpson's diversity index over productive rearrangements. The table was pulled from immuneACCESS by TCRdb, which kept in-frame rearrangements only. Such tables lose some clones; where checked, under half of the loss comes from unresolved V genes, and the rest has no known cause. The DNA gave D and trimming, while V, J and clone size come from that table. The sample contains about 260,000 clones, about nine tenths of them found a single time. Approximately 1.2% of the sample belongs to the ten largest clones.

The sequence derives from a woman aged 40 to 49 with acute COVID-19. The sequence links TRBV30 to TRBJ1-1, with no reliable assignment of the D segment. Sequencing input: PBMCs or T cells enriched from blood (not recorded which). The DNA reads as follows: TGTGCCTGGAGTCCTGGTACATACATGAACACTGAAGCTTTCTTT. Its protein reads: CAWSPGTYMNTEAFF.